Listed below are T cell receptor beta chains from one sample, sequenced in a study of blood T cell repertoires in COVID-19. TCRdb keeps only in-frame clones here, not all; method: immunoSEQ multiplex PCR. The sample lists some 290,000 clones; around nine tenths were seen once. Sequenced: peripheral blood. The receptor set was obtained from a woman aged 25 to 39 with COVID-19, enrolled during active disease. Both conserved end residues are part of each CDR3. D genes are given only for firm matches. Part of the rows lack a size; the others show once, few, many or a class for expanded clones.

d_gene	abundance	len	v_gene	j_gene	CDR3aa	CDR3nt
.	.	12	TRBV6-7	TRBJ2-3	CASSPFTDTQYF	TGTGCCAGCAGCCCTTTCACAGATACGCAGTATTTT
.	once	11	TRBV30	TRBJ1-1	CAWSGGAEAFF	TGTGCCTGGAGTGGGGGGGCTGAAGCTTTCTTT
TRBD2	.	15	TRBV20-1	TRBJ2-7	CSASPALAGSYEQYF	TGCAGTGCTAGTCCAGCGCTAGCGGGTTCCTACGAGCAGTACTTC
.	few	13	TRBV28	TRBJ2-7	CATSGGVAYEQYF	TGTGCCACCAGCGGAGGGGTCGCATACGAGCAGTACTTC
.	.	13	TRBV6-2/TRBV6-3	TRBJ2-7	CASSLVTVDEQYF	TGTGCCAGCAGCCTTGTTACGGTGGACGAGCAGTACTTC
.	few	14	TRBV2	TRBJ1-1	CASSDRRGNTEAFF	TGTGCCAGCAGTGACCGGAGGGGGAACACTGAAGCTTTCTTT
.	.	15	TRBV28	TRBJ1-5	CASRELGANIQPQHF	TGTGCCAGCAGAGAATTGGGGGCGAATATTCAGCCCCAGCATTTT
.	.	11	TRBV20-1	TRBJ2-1	CSAESYNEQFF	TGCAGCGCCGAGTCCTACAATGAGCAGTTCTTC
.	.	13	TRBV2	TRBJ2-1	CASRWGEDNEQFF	TGTGCCAGCAGGTGGGGGGAGGACAATGAGCAGTTCTTC
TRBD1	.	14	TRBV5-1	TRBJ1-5	CASRQGTGSEPQHF	TGCGCCAGCAGGCAGGGGACAGGAAGTGAGCCCCAGCATTTT
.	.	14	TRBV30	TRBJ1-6	CAWRTGGSNSPLHF	TGTGCCTGGAGGACCGGGGGGAGCAATTCACCCCTCCACTTT
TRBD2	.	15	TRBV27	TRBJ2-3	CASSLLAGSTDTQYF	TGTGCCAGCAGTCTCCTAGCGGGGAGCACAGATACGCAGTATTTT
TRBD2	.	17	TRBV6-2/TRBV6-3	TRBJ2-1	CASSPTTISAGINEQFF	TGTGCCAGCAGTCCAACGACTATCTCAGCGGGGATAAATGAGCAGTTCTTC
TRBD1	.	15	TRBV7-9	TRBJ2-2	CASSLGDRLTGELFF	TGTGCCAGCAGCTTAGGGGACAGACTCACCGGGGAGCTGTTTTTT
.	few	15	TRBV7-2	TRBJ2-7	CASSLDSTSSYEQYF	TGTGCCAGCAGCTTAGATAGCACGAGCTCCTACGAGCAGTACTTC
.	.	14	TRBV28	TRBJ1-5	CASSFSGGRQPQHF	TGTGCCAGCAGTTTTAGCGGGGGCCGCCAGCCCCAGCATTTT
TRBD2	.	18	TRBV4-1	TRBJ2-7	CASSLGGGGTSGTYEQYF	TGCGCCAGCAGCCTCGGGGGGGGCGGGACTAGCGGTACCTACGAGCAGTACTTC
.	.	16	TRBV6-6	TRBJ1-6	CASSRPKAPEDSPLHF	TGTGCCAGCAGCCGCCCCAAGGCGCCCGAGGATTCACCCCTCCACTTT
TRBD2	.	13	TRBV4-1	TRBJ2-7	CASSLGLVSEQYF	TGCGCCAGCAGCCTAGGACTAGTTAGCGAGCAGTACTTC
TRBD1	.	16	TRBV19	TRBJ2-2	CASSILGQANTGELFF	TGTGCCAGTAGTATTTTAGGACAGGCGAACACCGGGGAGCTGTTTTTT
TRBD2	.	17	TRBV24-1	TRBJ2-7	CATSDWASGRSSYEQYF	TGTGCCACCAGTGATTGGGCTAGCGGGAGGAGCTCCTACGAGCAGTACTTC
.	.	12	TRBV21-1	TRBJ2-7	CASNQVGRSQYF	TGTGCCAGCAACCAGGTCGGCCGATCTCAGTACTTC
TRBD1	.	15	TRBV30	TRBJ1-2	CAWSPDRGVGYGYTF	TGTGCCTGGAGTCCGGACAGGGGAGTAGGTTATGGCTACACCTTC
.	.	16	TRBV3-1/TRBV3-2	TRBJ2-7	CASSAPGGGSVHEQYF	TGTGCCAGCAGCGCCCCGGGGGGCGGGAGCGTCCACGAGCAGTACTTC
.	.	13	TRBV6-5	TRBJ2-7	CASSPGHSYEQYF	TGTGCCAGCAGTCCCGGACATTCCTACGAGCAGTACTTC
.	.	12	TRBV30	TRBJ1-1	CAWSRENTEAFF	TGTGCCTGGAGTAGAGAGAACACTGAAGCTTTCTTT
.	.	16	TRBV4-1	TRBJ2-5	CASSQDHVEIQETQYF	TGCGCCAGCAGCCAAGATCACGTAGAGATCCAAGAGACCCAGTACTTC
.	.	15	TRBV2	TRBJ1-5	CASSAGHHSNQPQHF	TGTGCCAGCAGTGCCGGACATCATAGCAATCAGCCCCAGCATTTT
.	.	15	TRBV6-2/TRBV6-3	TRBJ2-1	CASSFDSRSYNEQFF	TGTGCCAGCAGTTTCGACAGCCGCTCCTACAATGAGCAGTTCTTC
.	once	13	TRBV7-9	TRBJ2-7	CASSGRQGYEQYF	TGTGCCAGCTCTGGCAGGCAAGGCTACGAGCAGTACTTC
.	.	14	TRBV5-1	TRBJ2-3	CASRDGVSTDTQYF	TGCGCCAGCAGGGACGGGGTTAGCACAGATACGCAGTATTTT
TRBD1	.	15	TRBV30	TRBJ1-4	CAWSKGGTGDEKLFF	TGTGCCTGGAGTAAAGGTGGGACAGGGGACGAAAAACTGTTTTTT
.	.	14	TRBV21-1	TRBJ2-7	CASSPKSGPYEQYF	TGTGCCAGCAGCCCCAAGAGCGGTCCCTACGAGCAGTACTTC
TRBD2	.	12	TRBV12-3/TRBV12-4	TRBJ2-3	CASTGGADTQYF	TGTGCCAGCACCGGGGGGGCAGATACGCAGTATTTT
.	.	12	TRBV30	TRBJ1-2	CAWSPGVGGYTF	TGTGCCTGGAGTCCGGGGGTGGGAGGCTACACCTTC
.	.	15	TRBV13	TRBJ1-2	CASSLGSGRRYGYTF	TGTGCCAGCAGCTTAGGTTCAGGGCGTCGCTATGGCTACACCTTC
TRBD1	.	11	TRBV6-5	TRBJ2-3	CASSLGQVQYF	TGTGCCAGCAGTTTAGGACAGGTCCAGTATTTT
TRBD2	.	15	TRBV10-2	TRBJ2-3	CASSERLAGTDTQYF	TGCGCCAGCAGTGAAAGACTAGCGGGCACAGATACGCAGTATTTT
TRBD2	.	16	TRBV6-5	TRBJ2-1	CASSYTGLAGYNEQFF	TGTGCCAGCAGTTACACCGGACTAGCGGGGTACAATGAGCAGTTCTTC
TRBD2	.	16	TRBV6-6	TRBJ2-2	CASLPGGTWNTGELFF	TGTGCCAGCTTACCGGGGGGGACTTGGAACACCGGGGAGCTGTTTTTT
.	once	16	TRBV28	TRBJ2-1	CASSFGTPSGTSEQFF	TGTGCCAGCAGTTTTGGGACCCCCTCCGGGACAAGTGAGCAGTTCTTC
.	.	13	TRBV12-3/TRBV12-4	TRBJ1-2	CASSLQINYGYTF	TGTGCCAGCAGTTTGCAGATTAACTATGGCTACACCTTC
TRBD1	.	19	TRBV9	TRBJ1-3	CASSATGQPMGANRNTIYF	TGTGCCAGCAGCGCTACGGGACAGCCAATGGGGGCAAATCGGAACACCATATATTTT
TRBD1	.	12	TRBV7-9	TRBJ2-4	CASRYPGGIQYF	TGTGCCAGCAGATACCCAGGGGGCATTCAGTACTTC
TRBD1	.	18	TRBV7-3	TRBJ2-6	CASSLGAGGFSGANVLTF	TGTGCCAGCAGCCTGGGGGCAGGGGGCTTCTCTGGGGCCAACGTCCTGACTTTC
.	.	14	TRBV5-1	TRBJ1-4	CASSLEVGGEKLFF	TGCGCCAGCAGCTTGGAGGTTGGAGGTGAAAAACTGTTTTTT
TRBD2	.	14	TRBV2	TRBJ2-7	CASSLAGGGYEQYF	TGTGCCAGCAGTCTAGCGGGAGGCGGCTACGAGCAGTACTTC
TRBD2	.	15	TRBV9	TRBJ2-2	CASSVSGKNTGELFF	TGTGCCAGCAGCGTAAGCGGGAAGAACACCGGGGAGCTGTTTTTT
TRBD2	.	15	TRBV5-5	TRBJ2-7	CASSLEATSGYEQYF	TGTGCCAGCAGCTTGGAAGCGACTAGCGGCTACGAGCAGTACTTC
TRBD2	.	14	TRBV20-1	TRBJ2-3	CSASVAGEGNTQYF	TGCAGTGCTAGTGTAGCGGGGGAGGGGAATACGCAGTATTTT
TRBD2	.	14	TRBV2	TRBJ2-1	CASRVEGLANEQFF	TGTGCCAGCAGGGTAGAGGGACTAGCGAATGAGCAGTTCTTC
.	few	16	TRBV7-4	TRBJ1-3	CASSLVRDNSGNTIYF	TGTGCCAGCAGCTTAGTTCGGGACAACTCTGGAAACACCATATATTTT
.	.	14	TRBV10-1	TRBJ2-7	CASSESRGSYEQYF	TGCGCCAGCAGTGAGTCCAGAGGGAGCTACGAGCAGTACTTC